The T cell receptor (beta chain) described here comes from a study of blood T cell repertoires in COVID-19. Study-wide context: Sources were T cells, B-cell-depleted T cells, or PBMCs; the material itself was cDNA or gDNA.

Germline CDR1 SGHTA, CDR2 FQGNSA. This CDR3 spans 14 amino acids. The V gene end was trimmed by 5 bases and the J gene end by 5 bases; junction bases not matched to a gene: 8. The count of this clone is one. Sequencing was performed with immunoSEQ multiplex PCR; in TCRdb, only in-frame clones are kept and a portion is missing. This table holds some 250,000 clones, around nine tenths found once. The material sequenced was peripheral blood. The TCR comes from a man under 40 with active or convalescent COVID-19. V and J are TRBV7-2 and TRBJ1-2, with 7 nucleotides matching TRBD1. The DNA of the CDR3 is TGTGCCAGCAGCAGAAAAGGGGGCACGTATGGCTACACCTTC. Residues: CASSRKGGTYGYTF.